Given below is one T cell receptor beta chain in context. This specimen comes from a study of cytomegalovirus exposure and HLA in healthy donors. Primers for the PCR totalled 60 Vbeta and 13 Jbeta. Method: immunoSEQ multiplex PCR; TCRdb's copy keeps in-frame clones and lacks some. The sample has 150,000 to 200,000 clones, approximately 80% seen once. V was clipped by 5 bases and J by 9 bases; unmatched bases: 20. Per germline, CDR1 MDHEN and CDR2 SYDVKM. The CDR3 totals 18 residues. This rearrangement joins TRBV28 to TRBJ2-1; TRBD2 matches 9 bases. The sample consisted of PBMCs. This receptor was taken from a woman in her fifties or sixties in good health and CMV-seronegative. The CDR3 is CASSQIRRGLAGIGEQFF. Here the CDR3 DNA reads TGTGCCAGCAGTCAAATTCGAAGGGGGCTAGCGGGGATCGGTGAGCAGTTCTTC.